This entry lists 24 T cell receptor beta chains sequenced from one sample in a study of T-cell memory formation after mild COVID-19 (dated by TCRdb to the early 2020s). Library preparation employed 5' RACE. For sequencing, an Illumina NovaSeq 6000 was employed. TCRdb trimmed the raw reads at Q25, called clones with MiXCR and kept productive beta chains. Rows are unified per CDR3 protein, each entry keeping the most common DNA and genes. This sample lists over 350,000 distinct CDR3 sequences; approximately 24% were detected once. The ten biggest clones cover about 10% of the sample. Material: PBMCs or a T cell subset sorted from them (not recorded which). The receptor source for this set is an adult woman who had mild COVID-19 (a few samples of this study predate the infection). The sample titles of this study are shuffled in the database, so cell type and time point are left out; the donor was told from shared clones.

This clonotype was seen more than once but under ten times. The chain combines TRBV6-5 with TRBJ2-7, with D possibly being TRBD2 (5 bases). Between the trimmed V and J ends, which lost 5 bases and 5 bases, there was a span of 13 bases. Germline assignment: CDR1 MNHEY and CDR2 SVGAGI. The CDR3 spans 13 residues. CDR3 sequence reads: CASSPPGIHEQYF. The CDR3 DNA follows: TGTGCCAGCAGTCCCCCCGGGATCCACGAGCAGTACTTC.

The sample holds a few counts of this clonotype. This chain joins TRBV7-6 and TRBJ2-3, with unresolved D. This CDR3 is 12 amino acids long. Germline assignment: CDR1 SGHVS and CDR2 FNYEAQ. The germline V and J ends were trimmed by 5 bases and 3 bases, with 6 bases remaining between them. This chain's CDR3 is CASSQTTDTQYF. CDR3 DNA sequence: TGTGCCAGCAGCCAAACAACAGATACGCAGTATTTT.

This clonotype appeared a few times. V and J are TRBV5-4 and TRBJ2-1; D gene unclear. Deletions cut 0 bases from V and 0 bases from J, with 7 bases between. The CDR3 has 15 residues. CDR1 is SGHNT, CDR2 YYREEE, per germline (reference sequence). CDR3 coding DNA: TGTGCCAGCAGCTTGGATGGCTTCTCCTACAATGAGCAGTTCTTC. This encodes CASSLDGFSYNEQFF. Filled out from reference TRBV5-4 and TRBJ2-1, the complete variable domain reads ETGVTQSPTHLIKTRGQQVTLRCSSQSGHNTVSWYQQALGQGPQFIFQYYREEENGRGNFPPRFSGLQFPNYSSELNVNALELDDSALYLCASSLDGFSYNEQFFGPGTRLTVL.

This clonotype appeared many times. CDR3 sequence: CASSVGLADTQYF. For the CDR3, the DNA is TGTGCCAGCAGCGTAGGACTAGCGGATACGCAGTATTTT. The rearrangement uses TRBV9 and TRBJ2-3, with 8 bases that match TRBD2. Germline lookup yields CDR1 SGDLS and CDR2 YYNGEE. This CDR3 region has 13 residues. V gave up 0 bases and J gave up 6 bases; unmatched junction bases: 0.

The chain uses TRBV7-2 and TRBJ1-2; D remains ambiguous. The germline V and J ends were trimmed by 5 bases and 7 bases, with 14 bases remaining between them. CDR1 is SGHTA and CDR2 is FQGNSA in the germline V gene. The CDR3 sequence is 13 residues long. The CDR3 nucleotides are TGTGCCAGCAGCGCCGGGTCACTAAGTGGCTACACCTTC. It translates to CASSAGSLSGYTF.

J is TRBJ1-1 and V is TRBV13, with a possible D match to TRBD1 (6 bases). The CDR3 contains 15 residues. V was clipped by 3 bases and J by 0 bases, with 11 bases between them. Germline loops: CDR1 PRHDT, CDR2 FYEKMQ (reference sequence). The CDR3 protein is CASSLSGQMNTEAFF. CDR3 nucleotide sequence: TGTGCCAGCAGCTTGTCCGGACAGATGAACACTGAAGCTTTCTTT.

For the CDR3, the DNA is TGTGCCAGCAGCCATCGGCCTAGAGGGGAGCAGTACTTC. Protein product: CASSHRPRGEQYF. The chain uses TRBV5-5 and TRBJ2-7, with TRBD2 as a possible D gene (5 bases). Germline-derived CDR1 and CDR2 are SGHKS and YYEKEE (reference sequence). The CDR3 runs 13 residues. The V and J ends lost 4 bases and 7 bases respectively, with 15 bases between them.

In its sample, this clonotype was seen a few times. V and J are TRBV6-2 or TRBV6-3 and TRBJ1-1, with no clear D. V was shortened by 0 bases and J by 7 bases, with 3 bases between the two germline ends. CDR1 is MNHEY and CDR2 is SVGEGT in the germline V gene. CDR3 length: 11 amino acids. Written as DNA, the CDR3 is TGTGCCAGCAGTTACTCGGATGAAGCTTTCTTT. Translated, it gives CASSYSDEAFF.

The gene calls are TRBV10-3 and TRBJ1-1, with D hard to call. There are 12 residues in the CDR3. Deletions cut 2 bases from V and 4 bases from J, with 5 bases between. The germline gives CDR1 ENHRY, CDR2 SYGVKD. CDR3 in DNA: TGTGCCATCAGTGAGGTGGGCACTGAAGCTTTCTTT. This gives the protein CAISEVGTEAFF.

In this sample, this clonotype turned up a few times. The CDR3 is CAWSPVRLGEAFF. The CDR3 region has the DNA TGTGCCTGGAGCCCAGTTAGACTCGGTGAAGCTTTCTTT. The chain links TRBV30 to TRBJ1-1; D call uncertain. V lost 3 bases and J 7 bases, leaving 15 bases between the germline ends. CDR1 is GTSNPN, CDR2 SVGIG, per germline (reference sequence). The CDR3 totals 13 residues.

Here the CDR3 reads CASSSTGPAGELFF. The CDR3 coding sequence is TGCGCCAGCAGCTCGACAGGCCCCGCCGGGGAGCTGTTTTTT. The V call is TRBV5-1, the J call TRBJ2-2; weak D call: TRBD1 (6 bases). The V end lost 3 bases, the J end lost 6 bases, and 12 bases lay between the germline ends. Germline loops: CDR1 SGHRS, CDR2 YFSETQ. The CDR3 loop spans 14 amino acids.

This chain uses TRBV5-1 with TRBJ1-1; unclear D gene. The germline V gene encodes CDR1 SGHRS and CDR2 YFSETQ. V was shortened by 1 base and J by 0 bases, with 16 bases between the two germline ends. There are 17 residues in the CDR3. The CDR3 DNA reads as TGCGCCAGCAGCTTGTCTCCCGCTGGGAACCTGAACACTGAAGCTTTCTTT. Protein product: CASSLSPAGNLNTEAFF.

In its sample, this clonotype was seen once. This chain connects TRBV18 to TRBJ1-2; 9 bases are shared with TRBD1. V trimming: 4 bases; J trimming: 8 bases; junction bases outside the gene matches: 8. The CDR3 covers 14 residues. Germline CDR1 is KGHSH and CDR2 is LQKENI. CDR3 nucleotide sequence: TGTGCCAGCTCACAAGACAGGGGGATTGAAGGCTACACCTTC. Translating it yields CASSQDRGIEGYTF.

The V and J genes are TRBV12-3 or TRBV12-4 and TRBJ2-2; 7 bases are a match to TRBD1. V lost 4 bases to trimming and J lost 5 bases; unmatched junction nucleotides: 10. CDR3 length: 16 residues. The CDR3 is CASSYSLDRLTGELFF. The CDR3 DNA reads TGTGCCAGCAGTTACTCACTGGACAGGCTAACCGGGGAGCTGTTTTTT.

The rearrangement joins TRBV11-2 to TRBJ2-7; 14 nucleotides agree with TRBD2. Germline V CDR1 and CDR2: SGHAT, FQNNGV. This CDR3 spans 15 amino acids. With 5 bases clipped from V and 5 bases from J, the junction kept 5 bases outside the gene matches. The CDR3 DNA reads as TGTGCCAGCAGCCTGGGACTAGCGGGAGACCACGAGCAGTACTTC. The encoded protein is CASSLGLAGDHEQYF.

The chain couples TRBV29-1 to TRBJ2-3; 9 positions match TRBD1. The CDR3 contains 14 residues. V was clipped by 6 bases and J by 6 bases; unmatched bases: 10. Germline CDR1 and CDR2: SQVTM and ANQGSEA. The CDR3 DNA sequence: TGCAGCGTGACTCTGACAGGGGGTGGGGATACGCAGTATTTT. Its protein is CSVTLTGGGDTQYF.

This clonotype was observed a handful of times. The chain carries TRBV7-2 and TRBJ2-2, with D unresolved. The V gene's germline CDR1 is SGHTA and CDR2 FQGNSA. The CDR3 consists of 17 residues. V lost 1 base, J lost 0 bases, and 12 bases lay in between. CDR3 protein: CASSLDAQSANTGELFF. The DNA of the CDR3 is TGTGCCAGCAGCTTAGATGCTCAGAGCGCGAACACCGGGGAGCTGTTTTTT.

This chain joins TRBV5-5 and TRBJ1-1, with D perhaps TRBD1 (6 bases). Germline loops: CDR1 SGHKS, CDR2 YYEKEE (reference sequence). Between the trimmed V and J ends, which lost 0 bases and 1 base, there was a span of 19 bases. The CDR3 loop spans 18 amino acids. CDR3 loop: CASSLAFQGRSRNTEAFF. The CDR3 DNA reads TGTGCCAGCAGCTTGGCTTTTCAGGGGAGAAGTCGGAACACTGAAGCTTTCTTT.

The chain recombines TRBV6-2 or TRBV6-3 with TRBJ1-6; D ambiguous. Trimming removed 7 bases from V and 7 bases from J, with 14 bases in between. This CDR3 has 14 amino acids. The V gene's germline CDR1 is MNHEY and CDR2 SVGEGT. The CDR3 loop is CASKLRAWNSPLHF. CDR3 in DNA: TGTGCCAGCAAACTCCGGGCCTGGAATTCACCCCTCCACTTT.

The chain links TRBV18 to TRBJ2-3; TRBD2 matches 13 bases. The ends lost 3 bases at V and 4 bases at J; junction bases unmatched: 7. Per germline, CDR1 KGHSH and CDR2 LQKENI. CDR3 length: 17 residues. For the CDR3, the DNA is TGTGCCAGCTCACCGGGACTAGCGGGAATCCTTCCAGATACGCAGTATTTT. Residues: CASSPGLAGILPDTQYF.

The chain combines TRBV11-3 with TRBJ2-1; D may correspond to TRBD1 or TRBD2 (6 bases each). The germline gives CDR1 SGHNT, CDR2 YENEEA. This CDR3 has 16 amino acids. V shed 5 bases and J shed 4 bases, with 18 bases lying between them. CDR3 bases: TGTGCCAGCAGCGAGTTTGGAGGGGGAGCGTACAATGAGCAGTTCTTC. Protein sequence: CASSEFGGGAYNEQFF.

The chain links TRBV9 to TRBJ2-3; no definite D call. This CDR3 is built from 15 residues. Germline CDR1 is SGDLS and CDR2 is YYNGEE. Trimming took 4 bases from V and 1 from J, leaving 13 bases between them. Here the CDR3 reads CASSPLVGGTDTQYF. In nucleotides, the CDR3 is TGTGCCAGCAGCCCCCTAGTTGGGGGCACAGATACGCAGTATTTT.

J is TRBJ2-7 and V is TRBV23-1; the D is unclear. TRBV23-1 is recorded as an ORF, its role being uncertain. The CDR3 totals 14 residues. V was cut by 4 bases and J by 0 bases, with 10 bases left in between. CDR3 amino acids: CASSLVRHSYEQYF. The CDR3 DNA reads as TGCGCCAGCAGTCTGGTCAGACACTCCTACGAGCAGTACTTC.

The gene calls are TRBV7-8 and TRBJ1-2; no reliable D call. V was shortened by 5 bases and J by 6 bases, with 13 bases between the two germline ends. The germline CDR1 and CDR2 sequences are SGHVS and FQNEAQ. The CDR3 is 13 amino acids. CDR3 in DNA: TGTGCCAGCAGCCTGGGCATTGGGAATGGCTACACCTTC. It translates to CASSLGIGNGYTF.